This T cell receptor beta chain derives from a study of blood T cell repertoires in COVID-19 (dated by TCRdb to 2020 to 2021). Broadly, across the study: The collaborator samples originated in the United States, Italy and Spain and spanned the acute and convalescent phases of COVID-19. The samples were drawn from two sources: the first 160 participants of the ongoing ImmuneRACE study, and some 1,300 subjects contributed by 6 global collaborators. The material from the prospective study consisted of cDNA or gDNA derived from T cells, B-cell-depleted T cells, or PBMCs. Where HLA class I and class II types were available, the types were taken from metadata supplied by the sample provider, not from assay-based typing. The dataset comprised deeply sampled blood TCRbeta repertoires from subjects exposed to, actively infected with, or recovered from COVID-19. The repertoires were made available in a free public database intended to serve as a resource for research on the immune response to SARS-CoV-2. The sample metadata nearly always contained a de-identified subject ID, COVID-19 status, age in years and sex. What the study reported, not specific to this receptor: The amount of clinical and demographic metadata varied by source and participant and was provided uncurated.

TCRbeta CDR3 regions were amplified from genomic DNA using the immunoSEQ Assay, a bias-controlled multiplex PCR. Per the authors' processing: Nucleated cell counts per sample were estimated from amplification of reference gene primers within the assay. To quantify the absolute abundance of each unique TCRbeta CDR3 rearrangement, sequence reads were collapsed and filtered. For each sample, productive Simpson clonality was calculated as the square root of Simpson's diversity index across productive rearrangements. The table was pulled from immuneACCESS by TCRdb, which kept in-frame rearrangements only. Such tables lose some clones; where checked, under half of the loss comes from unresolved V genes, and the rest has no known cause. The V and J calls and clone size come from that table; D and trimming were worked out from the DNA. This sample holds hundreds of thousands of clones; 65% to 90% were observed only once. The ten largest clones capture 7% to 7.5% of the sample.

Reading the germline V gene gives CDR1 SQVTM and CDR2 ANQGSEA. The CDR3 has 13 amino acids, counting the end cysteine and phenylalanine. The only DNA kept is the CDR3, 39 bases in frame from the first base. One collaborating source in Seattle enrolled patients during active infection and followed them longitudinally through the course of disease. Collaborating institutions collected whole blood in K2EDTA tubes following their own protocols. Collaborator samples were shipped for TCRbeta analysis as frozen whole blood, isolated PBMCs, or DNA extracted from either sample type. With respect to this clone: Its antigen is still unknown. The junction shows a germline mismatch at one end, possibly a read error.

This receptor was identified in a woman in her sixties or seventies with COVID-19, enrolled during active disease. The chain links TRBV29-1 with TRBJ1-4; 7 junctional bases match TRBD1. The specimen sequenced was peripheral blood. The sequenced DNA is TGCAGCGTTGAAGTCACCGGCGTGGGGGACAGTTCTTTT. It encodes CSVEVTGVGDSSF.